The subject of this entry is one T cell receptor (beta chain). The record originates from a study of T cell changes during pregnancy in multiple sclerosis. Sequenced by immunoSEQ multiplex PCR; TCRdb stores in-frame clones only, minus some. The table shows approximately 130,000 clones, with less than 97% occurring only once. The CDR3 totals 13 residues. CDR1 and CDR2 (germline): SGHKS, YYEKEE (reference sequence). The V end was cut by 1 base, the J end by 3 bases, with 7 bases between. Here the sequenced sample was peripheral blood, taken after pregnancy. This sequence was found in a female donor with multiple sclerosis, enrolled in a pregnancy study. The chain has TRBV5-5 and TRBJ1-2; D is unclear. CDR3 sequence: CASSLLPHYGYTF. DNA for the CDR3: TGTGCCAGCAGCTTGCTCCCTCACTATGGCTACACCTTC.